This T cell receptor beta chain was recorded in a study of blood T cell repertoires in COVID-19. Produced via immunoSEQ multiplex PCR; TCRdb's table is partial and in-frame only. This table holds 250,000 to 300,000 clones, approximately 90% found once. This clone has a single count. With 5 bases clipped from V and 4 bases from J, the junction kept 15 bases outside the gene matches. Germline loops: CDR1 SGHNT, CDR2 YENEEA. There are 17 residues in the CDR3. This sequence joins TRBV11-3 and TRBJ1-1, with 8 positions matching TRBD1. What was sequenced was PBMCs or T cells enriched from blood (not recorded which). The sequence came from a woman aged 55-70 years in a cohort exposed to, infected with or recovered from COVID-19 (not recorded which). In DNA form, the CDR3 reads TGTGCCAGCAGCCCGTCCCGTCAGGGGGCTAGTTGCACTGAAGCTTTCTTT. It is translated as CASSPSRQGASCTEAFF.